The 14 T cell receptor beta chains below were found in one sample sequenced in a study of blood T cells in healthy people across ages. Sample-barcoded 5' priming and a J-beta primer mix drove a second PCR of roughly 6 to 12 cycles. TCRdb analysed the 5' RACE reads with MiXCR anew, one entry per CDR3 protein. The profile shows 700,000 to 850,000 distinct CDR3 sequences, 30% to 45% of them singletons. The sequenced sample consisted of blood. The receptors shown here come from a man aged 18 to 29 in good health.

This chain connects TRBV18 to TRBJ2-1; D uncertain. The DNA end lines up better with TRBJ2-7; the J call may be wrong. Looked up from germline, CDR1 is KGHSH and CDR2 is LQKENI. CDR3 size: 13 residues. The CDR3 region has the DNA TGTGCCAGCTCACCAGCCTCCTACAATGAGCAGTACTTC. It yields the protein CASSPASYNEQYF.

In this sample, this clonotype turned up many times. The chain has TRBV7-2 and TRBJ1-2; D unclear. CDR3 size: 12 residues. Germline CDR1 SGHTA, CDR2 FQGNSA. V was trimmed by 2 bases and J by 8 bases, leaving 9 bases between them. CDR3 protein: CASSLNAQGYTF. In nucleotides, the CDR3 is TGTGCCAGCAGCTTAAACGCTCAGGGCTACACCTTC.

The genes are TRBV4-3 and TRBJ2-2, with D possibly TRBD1 on 7 matching bases. Trimming left V 3 bases short and J 4 bases short, with 12 bases between. Germline lookup yields CDR1 LGHNA and CDR2 YSLEER. The CDR3 totals 15 residues. CDR3 protein: CASSHTRGVTGELFF. The DNA of the CDR3 is TGCGCCAGCAGCCATACCAGGGGGGTCACCGGGGAGCTGTTTTTT.

V is TRBV11-2 and J is TRBJ2-1; TRBD2 might be the D (5 bases). V lost 4 bases to trimming and J lost 2 bases, with 12 bases between them. The germline gives CDR1 SGHAT, CDR2 FQNNGV. The CDR3 is 15 residues long. CDR3 sequence: CASSSKAEAYNEQFF. As DNA, the CDR3 is TGTGCCAGCAGCTCCAAAGCGGAGGCCTACAATGAGCAGTTCTTC.

This clonotype came up a few times. For the CDR3, the DNA is TGTGCCAGCAGCTTCATAGTGGATACGCAGTATTTT. This codes for CASSFIVDTQYF. The J gene is TRBJ2-3, the V gene TRBV7-2, with no clear D. Per the germline V gene, CDR1 is SGHTA and CDR2 is FQGNSA. V was cut by 3 bases and J by 6 bases, with 7 bases left in between. The CDR3 extends over 12 amino acids.

DNA for the CDR3: TGTGCCAGCAGTGGGCGAAAGACAGGGTCACCGTACAATGAGCAGTTCTTC. This translates into CASSGRKTGSPYNEQFF. The chain is built from TRBV6-2 or TRBV6-3 and TRBJ2-1; TRBD1 aligns across 7 bases. CDR1 MNHEY and CDR2 SVGEGT come from the germline V gene. J lost 4 bases, V lost 5 bases, and 14 bases had no gene match. The CDR3 has 17 residues.

This sequence joins TRBV9 and TRBJ1-3; 7 bases are a match to TRBD1. This CDR3 is built from 17 residues. Germline CDR1 SGDLS, CDR2 YYNGEE. Germline trimming cut 4 bases from V and 0 bases from J; bases unmatched to any gene: 10. CDR3 residues: CASSLHPGTDSGNTIYF. The CDR3 region has the DNA TGTGCCAGCAGCCTCCATCCCGGGACAGACTCTGGAAACACCATATATTTT.

This clonotype came up a few times. The chain recombines TRBV5-1 with TRBJ2-3; 9 bases are shared with TRBD2. Looked up from germline, CDR1 is SGHRS and CDR2 is YFSETQ. V shed 2 bases and J 7 bases; nucleotides not matched to a gene: 5. CDR3 length equals 14 residues. The CDR3 reads CASSLRGGANTQYF. CDR3 DNA sequence: TGCGCCAGCAGCTTACGCGGGGGGGCGAATACGCAGTATTTT.

Turning to this clonotype: Relative to the germline gene, one junction end is altered; a read error may explain this. The V gene is TRBV7-9, the J gene TRBJ2-7; D possibly matches TRBD1 or TRBD2 (5 bases each). This CDR3 spans 15 amino acids. Germline V gene data show CDR1 as SEHNR and CDR2 as FQNEAQ (reference sequence). Here the CDR3 reads CASSQTAGSSHEQYF. In nucleotides, the CDR3 is TGTGCCAGCAGCCAGACGGCAGGGAGCTCCCACGAGCAGTACTTC. The full variable domain, its missing parts supplied by reference TRBV7-9 and TRBJ2-7, is DTGVSQNPRHKITKRGQNVTFRCDPISEHNRLYWYRQTLGQGPEFLTYFQNEAQLEKSRLLSDRFSAERPKGSFSTLEIQRTEQGDSAMYLCASSQTAGSSHEQYFGPGTRLTVT.

The gene calls are TRBV5-4 and TRBJ1-1; D is ambiguous. CDR1 is SGHNT and CDR2 is YYREEE in the germline V gene (reference sequence). Trimming shortened V by 0 bases and J by 4 bases, and 10 bases separated the two germline ends. The CDR3 runs 14 residues. Written as DNA, the CDR3 is TGTGCCAGCAGCTTGGAAGAGGGTATCACTGAAGCTTTCTTT. Protein product: CASSLEEGITEAFF.

This clonotype came up many times. The V call is TRBV20-1, the J call TRBJ2-3; tentatively, D is TRBD1 (5 bases). The CDR3 sequence is 16 residues long. Trimming took 2 bases from V and 5 from J, leaving 20 bases between them. Germline V gives CDR1 DFQATT, CDR2 SNEGSKA (reference sequence). CDR3 coding DNA: TGCAGTGCTAGACGGGCAACAGGCGATCGCAGAGATACGCAGTATTTT. Translating it yields CSARRATGDRRDTQYF.

The V call is TRBV4-3, the J call TRBJ2-1; D might be TRBD2 (6 bases). The CDR3 is 15 residues long. Between the trimmed V and J ends, which lost 5 bases and 0 bases, there was a span of 11 bases. Germline CDR1 reads LGHNA; CDR2 reads YSLEER. Written as DNA, the CDR3 is TGCGCCAGCAGCGTTGGGACTCCCTCCTACAATGAGCAGTTCTTC. Translating it yields CASSVGTPSYNEQFF.

A few counts support this clonotype. The chain carries TRBV6-6 and TRBJ2-3; possible D gene TRBD1, 5 bases. This CDR3 contains 14 residues. Germline V gene data show CDR1 as MNHNY and CDR2 as SVGAGI (reference sequence). Trimming stripped 5 bases from V and 2 bases from J, with 11 bases between. The CDR3 here is CASSQGEYTDTQYF. For the CDR3, the DNA is TGTGCCAGCAGTCAAGGGGAATACACAGATACGCAGTATTTT.

This clonotype was counted a few times. This chain connects TRBV9 to TRBJ1-6, with a weak D call TRBD1 (6 bases). Trimming stripped 3 bases from V and 8 bases from J, with 12 bases between. Germline loops: CDR1 SGDLS, CDR2 YYNGEE. The CDR3 sequence is 14 residues long. The CDR3 bases are TGTGCCAGCAGCGAGTGGGACATCGATTCACCCCTCCACTTT. Translation: CASSEWDIDSPLHF.